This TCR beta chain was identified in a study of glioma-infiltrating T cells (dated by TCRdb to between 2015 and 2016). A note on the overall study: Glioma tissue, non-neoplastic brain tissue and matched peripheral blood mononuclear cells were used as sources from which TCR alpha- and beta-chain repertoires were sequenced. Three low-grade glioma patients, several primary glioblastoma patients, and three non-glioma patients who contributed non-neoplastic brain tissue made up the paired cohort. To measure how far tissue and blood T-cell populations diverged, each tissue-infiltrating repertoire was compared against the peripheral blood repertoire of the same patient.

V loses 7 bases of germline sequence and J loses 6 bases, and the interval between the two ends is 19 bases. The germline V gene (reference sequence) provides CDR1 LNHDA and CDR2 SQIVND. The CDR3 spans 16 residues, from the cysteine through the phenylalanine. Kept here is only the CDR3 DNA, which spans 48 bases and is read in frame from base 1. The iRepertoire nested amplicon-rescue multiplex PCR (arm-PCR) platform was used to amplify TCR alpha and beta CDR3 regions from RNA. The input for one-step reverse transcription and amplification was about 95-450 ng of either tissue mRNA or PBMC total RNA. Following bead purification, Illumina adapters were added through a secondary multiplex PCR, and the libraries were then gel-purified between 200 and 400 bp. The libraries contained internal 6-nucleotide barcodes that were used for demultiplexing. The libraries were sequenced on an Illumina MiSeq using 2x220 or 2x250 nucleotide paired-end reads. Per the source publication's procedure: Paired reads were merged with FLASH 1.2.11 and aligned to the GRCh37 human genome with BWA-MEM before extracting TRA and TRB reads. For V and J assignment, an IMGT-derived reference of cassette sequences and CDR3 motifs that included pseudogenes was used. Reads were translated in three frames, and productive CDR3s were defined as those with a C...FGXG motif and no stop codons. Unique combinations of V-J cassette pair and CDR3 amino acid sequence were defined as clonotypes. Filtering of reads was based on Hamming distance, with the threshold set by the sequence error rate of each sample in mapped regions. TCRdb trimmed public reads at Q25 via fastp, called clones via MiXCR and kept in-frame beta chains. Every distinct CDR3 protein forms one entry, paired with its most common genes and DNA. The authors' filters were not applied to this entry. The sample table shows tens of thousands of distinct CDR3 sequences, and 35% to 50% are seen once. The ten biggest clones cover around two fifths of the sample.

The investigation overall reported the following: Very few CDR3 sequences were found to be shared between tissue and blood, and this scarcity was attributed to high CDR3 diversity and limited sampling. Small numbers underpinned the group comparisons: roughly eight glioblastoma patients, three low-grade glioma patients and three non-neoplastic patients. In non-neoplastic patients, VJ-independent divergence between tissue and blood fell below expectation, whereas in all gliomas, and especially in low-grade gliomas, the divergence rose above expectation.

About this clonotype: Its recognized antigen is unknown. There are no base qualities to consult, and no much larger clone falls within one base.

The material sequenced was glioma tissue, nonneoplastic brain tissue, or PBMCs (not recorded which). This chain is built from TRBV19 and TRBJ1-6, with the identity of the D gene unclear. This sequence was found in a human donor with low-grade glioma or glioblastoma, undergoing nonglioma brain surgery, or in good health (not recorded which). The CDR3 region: CASTTTFGMFNSPLHF. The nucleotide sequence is TGTGCCAGTACCACCACTTTTGGGATGTTTAATTCACCCCTCCACTTT. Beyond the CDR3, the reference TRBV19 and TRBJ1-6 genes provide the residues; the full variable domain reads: DGGITQSPKYLFRKEGQNVTLSCEQNLNHDAMYWYRQDPGQGLRLIYYSQIVNDFQKGDIAEGYSVSREKKESFPLTVTSAQKNPTAFYLCASTTTFGMFNSPLHFGNGTRLTVT.